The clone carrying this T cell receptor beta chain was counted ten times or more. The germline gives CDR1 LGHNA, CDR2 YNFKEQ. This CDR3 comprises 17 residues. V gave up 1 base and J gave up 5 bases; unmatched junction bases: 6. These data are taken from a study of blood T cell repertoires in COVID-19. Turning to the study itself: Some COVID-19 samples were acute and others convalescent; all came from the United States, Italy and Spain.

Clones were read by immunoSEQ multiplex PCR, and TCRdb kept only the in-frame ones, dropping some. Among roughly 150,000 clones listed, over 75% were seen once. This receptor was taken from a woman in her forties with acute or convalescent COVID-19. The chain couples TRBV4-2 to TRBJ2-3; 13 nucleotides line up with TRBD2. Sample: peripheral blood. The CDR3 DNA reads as TGTGCCAGCAGCCAAGCCGGGACTAGCGGGGCTGGAGATACGCAGTATTTT. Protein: CASSQAGTSGAGDTQYF.